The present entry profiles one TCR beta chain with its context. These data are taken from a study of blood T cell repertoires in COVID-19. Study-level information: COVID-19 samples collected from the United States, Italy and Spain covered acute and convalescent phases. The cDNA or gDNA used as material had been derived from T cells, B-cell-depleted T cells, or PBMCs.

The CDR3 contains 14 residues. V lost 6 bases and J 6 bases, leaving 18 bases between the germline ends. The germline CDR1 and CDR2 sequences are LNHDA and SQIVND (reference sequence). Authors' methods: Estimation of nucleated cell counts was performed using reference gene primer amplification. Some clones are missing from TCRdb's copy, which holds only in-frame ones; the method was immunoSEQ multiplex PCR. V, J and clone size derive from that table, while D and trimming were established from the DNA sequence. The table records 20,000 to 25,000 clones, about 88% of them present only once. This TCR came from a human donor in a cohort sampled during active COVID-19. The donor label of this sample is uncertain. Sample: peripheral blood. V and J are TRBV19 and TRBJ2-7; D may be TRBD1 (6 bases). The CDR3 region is CASRLRWQGSEQYF. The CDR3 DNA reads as TGTGCCAGTAGATTGAGGTGGCAGGGGTCCGAGCAGTACTTC. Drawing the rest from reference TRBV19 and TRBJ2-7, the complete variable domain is DGGITQSPKYLFRKEGQNVTLSCEQNLNHDAMYWYRQDPGQGLRLIYYSQIVNDFQKGDIAEGYSVSREKKESFPLTVTSAQKNPTAFYLCASRLRWQGSEQYFGPGTRLTVT.